This T cell receptor beta chain appears in the sequencing data of a study of T cells in Graves' hyperthyroidism and ophthalmopathy. Study-wide points: Blood also carried most thyroid clonotypes expanded above 0.001.

With respect to this clonotype: Its target is unknown.

It was RNA transcripts that yielded the amplified TCR beta CDR3 regions. An initial round of RT-PCR targeting the TCR CDR3 relied on the HTBI primer set. TCRdb fed the multiplex PCR reads into MiXCR, producing one record per CDR3 protein. The table records 200,000 to 250,000 distinct CDR3 sequences, 18% of them present only once. The CDR3 consists of 16 residues. With 3 bases clipped from V and 5 bases from J, the junction kept 5 bases outside the gene matches. Germline values: CDR1 SGHKS, CDR2 YYEKEE (reference sequence). This chain uses TRBV5-5 with TRBJ1-6, with 10 nucleotides matching TRBD1. The receptor was isolated from a man aged 35-49 years with Graves' hyperthyroidism. Specimen: blood. CDR3 residues: CASSSGTGANNSPLHF. The CDR3 nucleotides are TGTGCCAGCAGCTCCGGGACAGGGGCAAATAATTCACCCCTCCACTTT.